The 7 T cell receptor beta chains reported below all come from one sample, sequenced in a study of CD8 T cells in ankylosing spondylitis. TCRdb ran MiXCR on the 5' RACE reads and lists one entry per CDR3 protein. This table has 200,000 to 300,000 distinct CDR3 sequences, roughly 8.2% appearing once. Input material: blood, either unsorted or a sorted T cell fraction (not recorded which). These receptors were collected from a female donor with ankylosing spondylitis or in good health (not recorded which).

This clonotype was observed many times. This chain links TRBV7-2 with TRBJ2-2; D might be TRBD1 (5 bases). This CDR3 has 15 amino acids. Trimming left V 3 bases short and J 5 bases short, with 13 bases between. Germline CDR1 reads SGHTA; CDR2 reads FQGNSA. The CDR3 DNA reads TGTGCCAGCAGCTTGGGGCCTCAGGGAACCGGGGAGCTGTTTTTT. Translating it yields CASSLGPQGTGELFF.

This clonotype came up many times. This chain joins TRBV6-2 or TRBV6-3 and TRBJ2-1, with 8 bases lining up with TRBD2. The CDR3 length is 12 residues. CDR1 and CDR2 (germline): MNHEY, SVGEGT. Trimming at V came to 3 bases and at J to 10 bases, leaving 2 bases not matched to a gene. Here the CDR3 reads CASSYPSGEQFF. CDR3 in DNA: TGTGCCAGCAGTTATCCTAGCGGGGAGCAGTTCTTC.

Many counts were recorded for this clonotype. V usage is TRBV4-3 and J usage is TRBJ2-1, with unresolved D. The CDR3 has 14 amino acids. Germline V gives CDR1 LGHNA, CDR2 YSLEER. Trimming removed 3 bases from V and 7 bases from J, with 13 bases in between. This CDR3 reads CASSQIRTDNEQFF. Written as DNA, the CDR3 is TGCGCCAGCAGCCAGATTCGGACGGATAATGAGCAGTTCTTC.

In this sample, this clonotype turned up a few times. The rearrangement joins TRBV3-1 to TRBJ2-5; TRBD2 agrees at 16 bases. Germline V gene lookup returns CDR1 LGHDT and CDR2 YNNKEL (reference sequence). Germline trimming cut 2 bases from V and 5 bases from J; bases unmatched to any gene: 11. This CDR3 comprises 19 residues. CDR3 DNA: TGTGCCAGCAGCCAACCCGGGGGACTAGCGGGAGGGTCACGTGAGACCCAGTACTTC. Encoded protein: CASSQPGGLAGGSRETQYF.

This clonotype was detected many times. The CDR3 reads CASSFGRGPRETQYF. The CDR3 DNA is TGTGCCAGCAGTTTCGGGAGGGGCCCCCGGGAGACCCAGTACTTC. This sequence joins TRBV12-3 or TRBV12-4 and TRBJ2-5; 8 bases fit TRBD2. The CDR3 runs to 15 residues. With 3 bases clipped from V and 5 bases from J, the junction kept 8 bases outside the gene matches.

This clonotype was observed at least ten times. This sequence joins TRBV6-5 and TRBJ1-6; D remains ambiguous. The V and J ends lost 3 bases and 4 bases respectively, with 10 bases between them. The germline V gene encodes CDR1 MNHEY and CDR2 SVGAGI. This CDR3 is 15 amino acids long. The CDR3 DNA follows: TGTGCCAGCAGTTATGACCTGGGGTATAATTCACCCCTCCACTTT. Translation: CASSYDLGYNSPLHF.

In this sample, this clonotype turned up many times. The gene calls are TRBV7-2 and TRBJ1-2, with TRBD1 as a possible D gene (5 bases). Germline CDR1 is SGHTA and CDR2 is FQGNSA. V was pared by 1 base and J by 3 bases, with 9 bases between. The CDR3 runs 14 residues. The CDR3 region is CASSLVGGDYGYTF. Written as DNA, the CDR3 is TGTGCCAGCAGCTTAGTGGGGGGTGACTATGGCTACACCTTC.